This note documents a single T cell receptor beta chain sequence. Between the trimmed V and J ends, which lost 0 bases and 3 bases, there was a span of 9 bases. CDR1 and CDR2 (germline): SGHRS, YFSETQ. This CDR3 spans 14 amino acids. TCR beta CDR3 sequences were amplified from RNA transcripts. HTBI primers were employed in a first-round RT-PCR of the TCR CDR3. TCRdb reanalysed the multiplex PCR reads using MiXCR and keeps one entry per CDR3 protein. Among about 700,000 distinct CDR3 sequences listed, nearly 45% were seen once. This entry is derived from a study of T cells in Graves' hyperthyroidism and ophthalmopathy.

The specimen sequenced was peripheral blood or thyroid tissue (not recorded which). The gene calls are TRBV5-1 and TRBJ1-2, with unresolved D. The TCR was taken from an adult man with Graves' disease, either hyperthyroidism or ophthalmopathy (not recorded which). CDR3 region: CASSLESEYYGYTF. DNA of the CDR3: TGCGCCAGCAGCTTGGAGTCAGAATACTATGGCTACACCTTC.